This T cell receptor beta chain was observed in a study of blood T cell repertoires in COVID-19. Study at large: The United States, Italy and Spain were the sources of the acute and convalescent COVID-19 samples. Nucleic acid was either cDNA or gDNA, and it came from T cells, B-cell-depleted T cells, or PBMCs.

The germline V gene encodes CDR1 LNHDA and CDR2 SQIVND (reference sequence). CDR3 size: 16 residues. The V gene lost 3 bases and the J gene lost 0 bases, with 12 bases spanning the gap. Data came from immunoSEQ multiplex PCR; TCRdb stores just in-frame clones and leaves some out. The sample consists of about 250,000 clones, around 89% of them appearing once. Seattle-derived patients entered the study during active infection and were followed longitudinally. Material for sequencing was peripheral blood. The chain joins TRBV19 to TRBJ1-5; no definite D call. This receptor was identified in a woman in her sixties with COVID-19, enrolled during active disease. The CDR3 DNA sequence: TGTGCCAGTAGTATGCGACTTAACCTTAGCAATCAGCCCCAGCATTTT. It yields the protein CASSMRLNLSNQPQHF.